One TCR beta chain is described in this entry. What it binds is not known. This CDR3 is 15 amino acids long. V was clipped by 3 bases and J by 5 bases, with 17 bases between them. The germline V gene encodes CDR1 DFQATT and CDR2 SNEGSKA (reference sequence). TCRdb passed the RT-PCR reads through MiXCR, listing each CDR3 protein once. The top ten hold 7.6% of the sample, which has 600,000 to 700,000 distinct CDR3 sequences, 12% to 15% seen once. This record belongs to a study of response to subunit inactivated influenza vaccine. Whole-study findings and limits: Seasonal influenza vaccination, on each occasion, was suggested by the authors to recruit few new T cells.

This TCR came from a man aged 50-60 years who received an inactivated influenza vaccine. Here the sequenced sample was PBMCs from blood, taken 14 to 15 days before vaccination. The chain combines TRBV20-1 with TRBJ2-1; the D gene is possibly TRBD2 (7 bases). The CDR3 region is CSASLPGGLNNEQFF. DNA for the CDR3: TGCAGTGCTAGTCTGCCGGGGGGCCTCAACAATGAGCAGTTCTTC.